The subject of this entry is one T cell receptor beta chain. As processed by the authors: Using reference gene primer amplification, nucleated cell counts were estimated. TCRdb keeps only in-frame clones here, not all; method: immunoSEQ multiplex PCR. V and J calls and clone size come straight from that table; D and trimming were deduced from the DNA. The data show around 140,000 clones, about 86% seen once. This sample is part of a study of blood T cell repertoires in COVID-19. Overall study: T cells, B-cell-depleted T cells, or PBMCs provided the cDNA or gDNA that served as material.

The TCR comes from a human donor in a cohort sampled during active COVID-19. Sequenced input: peripheral blood.

CDR3 amino acids: CASRIQGAGNTEAFF. Written as DNA, the CDR3 is TGTGCCAGCAGGATACAGGGGGCAGGGAACACTGAAGCTTTCTTT. The gene calls are TRBV5-6 and TRBJ1-1; 9 nucleotides line up with TRBD1. CDR1 is SGHDT and CDR2 is YYEEEE in the germline V gene. Trimming removed 5 bases from V and 1 base from J; junction bases left unmatched: 6. The CDR3 runs 15 residues.